This T cell receptor (beta chain) was profiled in a study of regulatory T cells in long-lasting Graves disease. Study-wide results and limits: Shared public clonotypes totalled approximately 3,000 in persistent patients, compared with about 960 in new patients.

The TCR beta library used iRepertoire HTBI primers with Arm-PCR amplification of CDR3. Original analysis: Segment identification across samples yielded 50 to 80 TRBV and roughly 15 TRBJ segments. TCRdb redid the calling of the multiplex PCR reads with MiXCR, one entry per CDR3 protein. None of the V and J calls come from the authors' own analysis; TCRdb made them. The sample lists about 470,000 distinct CDR3 sequences, under 15% seen once, with approximately 16% in the top ten. The germline CDR1 and CDR2 sequences are SGHRS and YFSETQ. The CDR3 runs 14 residues. The V gene lost 4 bases and the J gene lost 3 bases, with 10 bases spanning the gap. Specified time point: newly diagnosed GD, antithyroid drugs for less than 3 months. There was RNA extracted from PBMCs, and the TCR library was made from it. The peripheral blood volume drawn was around 10 milliliters, and it was collected into EDTA tubes. The table lists this clonotype with many counts. What it recognizes is unknown.

These data were also filed under a second study, of T cells in Graves' hyperthyroidism and ophthalmopathy.

The clonotype comes from a woman in her twenties or thirties with Graves disease. Material: peripheral blood mononuclear cells (PBMCs), obtained at new diagnosis, from a patient treated with antithyroid drugs. The chain joins TRBV5-1 to TRBJ2-2; D is undetermined. The CDR3 nucleotides are TGCGCCAGCAGCGCTAGGTACGACACCGGGGAGCTGTTTTTT. It is translated as CASSARYDTGELFF.